This T cell receptor (beta chain) was documented in a study of shared clonotypes between healthy human individuals. About this clone: Its antigen is undetermined.

Per germline, CDR1 LNHDA and CDR2 SQIVND (reference sequence). CDR3 length: 13 residues. Trimming took off 2 bases at V and 7 bases at J, with 9 bases between the two ends. Points from the study as a whole: Collection of samples was limited to blood; tissue repertoires likely differ.

Unsorted PBMC DNA was sequenced on ten immunoSEQ deep assay plates. Method: immunoSEQ multiplex PCR; TCRdb's copy keeps in-frame clones and lacks some. This table has about 490,000 clones, over 60% appearing once. The J gene is TRBJ1-5, the V gene TRBV19; no clear D. The source is a woman in her 40s in good health. Some clones in this sample may be carry-over from other donors' samples. The sequencing sample was made of PBMCs. The CDR3: CASSITGLQPQHF. The CDR3 DNA sequence: TGTGCCAGTAGTATAACGGGTTTGCAGCCCCAGCATTTT.